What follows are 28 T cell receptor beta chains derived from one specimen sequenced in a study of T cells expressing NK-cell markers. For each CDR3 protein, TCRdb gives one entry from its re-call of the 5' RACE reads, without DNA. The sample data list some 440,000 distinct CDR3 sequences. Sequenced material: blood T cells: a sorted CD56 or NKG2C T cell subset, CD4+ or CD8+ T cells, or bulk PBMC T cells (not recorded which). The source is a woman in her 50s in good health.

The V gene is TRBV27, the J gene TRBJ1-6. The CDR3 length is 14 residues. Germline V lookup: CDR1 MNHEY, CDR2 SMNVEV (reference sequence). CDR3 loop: CASTSRNLDSPLHF.

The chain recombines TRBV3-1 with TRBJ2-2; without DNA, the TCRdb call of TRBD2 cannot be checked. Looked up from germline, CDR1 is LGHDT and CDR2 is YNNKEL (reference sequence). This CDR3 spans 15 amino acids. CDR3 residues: CASSPRKLAPGELFF.

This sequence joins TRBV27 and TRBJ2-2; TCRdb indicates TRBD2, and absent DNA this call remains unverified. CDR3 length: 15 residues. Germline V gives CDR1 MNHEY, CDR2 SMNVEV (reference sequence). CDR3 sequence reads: CASNRGGAGTGELFF.

CDR3 in amino acids: CSARGISGNMEKTQYF. The chain carries TRBV20-1 and TRBJ2-5; the D call of TRBD2 rests on TCRdb alone, since no DNA is present to check it. The CDR3 extends over 16 amino acids. Per germline, CDR1 DFQATT and CDR2 SNEGSKA (reference sequence).

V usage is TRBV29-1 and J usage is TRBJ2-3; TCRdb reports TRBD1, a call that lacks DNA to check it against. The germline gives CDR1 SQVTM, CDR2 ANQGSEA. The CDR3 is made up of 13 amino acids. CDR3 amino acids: CSVEATGEDTQYF.

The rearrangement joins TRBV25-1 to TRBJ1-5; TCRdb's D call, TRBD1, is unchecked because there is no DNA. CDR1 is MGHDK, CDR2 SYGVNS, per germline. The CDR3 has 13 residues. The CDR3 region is CASSRGGNQPQHF.

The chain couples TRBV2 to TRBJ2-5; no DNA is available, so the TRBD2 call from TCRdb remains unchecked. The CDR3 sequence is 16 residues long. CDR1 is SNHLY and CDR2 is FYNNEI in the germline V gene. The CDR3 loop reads CASRQSSGRGPETQYF.

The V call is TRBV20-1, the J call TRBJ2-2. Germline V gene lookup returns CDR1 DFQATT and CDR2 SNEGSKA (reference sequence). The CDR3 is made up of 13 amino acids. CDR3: CSATALNTGELFF.

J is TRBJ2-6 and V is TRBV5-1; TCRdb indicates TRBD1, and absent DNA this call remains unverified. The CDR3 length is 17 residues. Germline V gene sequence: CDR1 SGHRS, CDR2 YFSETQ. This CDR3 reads CASSPATGGAGANVLTF.

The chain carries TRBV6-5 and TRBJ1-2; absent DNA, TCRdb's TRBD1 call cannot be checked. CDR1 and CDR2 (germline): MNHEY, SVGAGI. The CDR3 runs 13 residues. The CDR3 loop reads CASSETPGYGYTF.

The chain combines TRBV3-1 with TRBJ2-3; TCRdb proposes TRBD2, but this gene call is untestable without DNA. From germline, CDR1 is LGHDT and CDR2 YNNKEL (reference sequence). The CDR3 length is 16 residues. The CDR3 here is CASSQAPGLAGVFLYF.

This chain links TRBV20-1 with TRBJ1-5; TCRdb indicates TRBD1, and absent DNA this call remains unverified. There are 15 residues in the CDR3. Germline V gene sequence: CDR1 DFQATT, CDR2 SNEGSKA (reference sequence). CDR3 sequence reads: CSARTHRGRSQPQHF.

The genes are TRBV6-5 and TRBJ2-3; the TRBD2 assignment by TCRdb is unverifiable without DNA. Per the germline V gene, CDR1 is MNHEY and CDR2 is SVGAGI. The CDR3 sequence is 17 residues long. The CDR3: CASSYTSGREGTDTQYF.

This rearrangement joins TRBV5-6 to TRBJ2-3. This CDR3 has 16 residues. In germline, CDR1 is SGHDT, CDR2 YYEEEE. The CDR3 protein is CASSLEQLRSTDTQYF.

The CDR3 region is CASSLMAGGDTQYF. The V gene is TRBV12-3 or TRBV12-4, the J gene TRBJ2-3; TCRdb picks TRBD2, but there is no DNA to check that call. This CDR3 has 14 amino acids.

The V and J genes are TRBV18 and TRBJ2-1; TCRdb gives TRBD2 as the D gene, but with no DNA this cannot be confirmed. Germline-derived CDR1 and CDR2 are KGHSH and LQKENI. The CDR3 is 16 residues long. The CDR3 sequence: CASSPVRLAGMGEQFF.

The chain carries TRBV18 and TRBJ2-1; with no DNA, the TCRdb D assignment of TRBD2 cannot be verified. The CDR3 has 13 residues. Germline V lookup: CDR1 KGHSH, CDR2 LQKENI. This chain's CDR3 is CASSEALWVEQFF.

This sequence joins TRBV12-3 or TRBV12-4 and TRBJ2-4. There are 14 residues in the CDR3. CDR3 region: CASSLREAKNIQYF.

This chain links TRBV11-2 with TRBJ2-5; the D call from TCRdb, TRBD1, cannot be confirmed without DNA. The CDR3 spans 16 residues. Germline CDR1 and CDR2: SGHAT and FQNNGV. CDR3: CASSLGAGGHQETQYF.

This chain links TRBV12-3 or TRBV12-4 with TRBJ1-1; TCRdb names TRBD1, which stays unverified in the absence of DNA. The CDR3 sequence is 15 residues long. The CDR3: CASSYMTGRSTEAFF.

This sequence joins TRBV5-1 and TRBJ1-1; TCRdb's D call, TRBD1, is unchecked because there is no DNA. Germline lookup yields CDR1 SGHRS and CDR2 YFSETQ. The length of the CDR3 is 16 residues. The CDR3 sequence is CASSLGEQVMNTEAFF.

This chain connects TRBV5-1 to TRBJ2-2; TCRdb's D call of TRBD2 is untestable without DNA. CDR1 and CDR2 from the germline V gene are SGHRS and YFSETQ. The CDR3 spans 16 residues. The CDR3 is CASSLSAGVTPGELFF.

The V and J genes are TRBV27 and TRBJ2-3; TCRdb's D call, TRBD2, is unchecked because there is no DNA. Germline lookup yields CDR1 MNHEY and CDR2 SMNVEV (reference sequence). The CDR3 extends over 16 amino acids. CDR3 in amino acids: CASRLARTSRADTQYF.

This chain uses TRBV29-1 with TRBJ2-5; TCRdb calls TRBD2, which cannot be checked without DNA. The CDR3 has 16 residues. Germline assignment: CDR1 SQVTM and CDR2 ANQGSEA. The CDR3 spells CSVSLASGKSGETQYF.

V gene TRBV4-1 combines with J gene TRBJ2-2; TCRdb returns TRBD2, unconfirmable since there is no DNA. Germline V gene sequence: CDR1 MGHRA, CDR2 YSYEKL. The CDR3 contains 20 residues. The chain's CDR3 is CASSQSGLAGGPRRTGELFF.

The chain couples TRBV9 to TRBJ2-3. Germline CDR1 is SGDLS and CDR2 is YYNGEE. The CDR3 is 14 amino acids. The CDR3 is CASSVAPSTDTQYF.

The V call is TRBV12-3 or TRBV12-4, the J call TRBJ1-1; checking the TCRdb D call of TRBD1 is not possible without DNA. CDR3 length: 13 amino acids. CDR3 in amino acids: CASITGWSTEAFF.

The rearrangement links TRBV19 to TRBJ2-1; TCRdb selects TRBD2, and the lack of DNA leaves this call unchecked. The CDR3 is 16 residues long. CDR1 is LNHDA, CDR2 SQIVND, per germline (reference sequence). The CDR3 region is CASSIAWEVAYNEQFF.